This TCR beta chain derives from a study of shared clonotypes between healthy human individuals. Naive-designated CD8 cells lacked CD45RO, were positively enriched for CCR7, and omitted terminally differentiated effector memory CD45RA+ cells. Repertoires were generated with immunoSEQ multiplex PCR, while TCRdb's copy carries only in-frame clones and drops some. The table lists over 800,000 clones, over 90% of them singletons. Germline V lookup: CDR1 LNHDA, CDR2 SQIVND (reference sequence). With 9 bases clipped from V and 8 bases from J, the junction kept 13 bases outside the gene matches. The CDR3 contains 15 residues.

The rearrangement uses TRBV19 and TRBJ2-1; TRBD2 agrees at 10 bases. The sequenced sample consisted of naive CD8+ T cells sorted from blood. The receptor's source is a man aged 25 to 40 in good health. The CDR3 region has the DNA TGTGCCAGCACCCCCGGGGCTAGCGGGAGCTATGAGCAGTTCTTC. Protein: CASTPGASGSYEQFF.